A selection of T cell receptor beta chains follows, all from one sample in a study of neurological immune-mediated disorders. Using its own MiXCR run on the 5' RACE reads, TCRdb lists one record per CDR3 protein. The sample includes around 70,000 distinct CDR3 sequences, around 5% seen only once; the top ten take roughly 7%. The sample taken for sequencing was PBMCs. Receptors were obtained from a man aged 18-30 years with multiple sclerosis. The CDR3 runs from the conserved cysteine through the conserved F or W. The D gene is left open where the match is weak. A clone size is listed for some rows: how often the clone was seen (once, few, many), or a class if it is expanded.

j_call,d_call,v_call,clone_size,cdr3_aa,cdr3_nt
TRBJ1-1,.,TRBV15,many,CATSRDVVGTEAFF,TGTGCCACCAGCAGAGATGTGGTAGGAACTGAAGCTTTCTTT
TRBJ2-2,.,TRBV24-1,many,CATSEVGSLPNTGELFF,TGTGCCACCAGTGAAGTGGGTAGCCTACCAAACACCGGGGAGCTGTTTTTT
TRBJ1-5,.,TRBV20-1,many,CSARDWENQPQHF,TGCAGTGCTAGAGATTGGGAAAATCAGCCCCAGCATTTT
TRBJ1-2,.,TRBV10-2,many,CASSPVGEYGYTF,TGCGCCAGCAGCCCGGTGGGGGAGTATGGCTACACCTTC
TRBJ1-5,.,TRBV7-9,many,CASSLSSNQPQHF,TGTGCCAGCAGCCTCAGTAGCAATCAGCCCCAGCATTTT
TRBJ2-7,TRBD1,TRBV5-1,many,CASSSTDRGYEQYF,TGCGCCAGCAGCTCCACCGACAGGGGCTACGAGCAGTACTTC
TRBJ2-7,.,TRBV5-1,many,CASSLVAATYEQYF,TGCGCCAGCAGCTTGGTGGCAGCCACCTACGAGCAGTACTTC
TRBJ1-6,.,TRBV6-5,.,CASSRVGGSPLNF,TGTGCCAGCAGTCGAGTCGGGGGTTCACCCCTCAACTTT
TRBJ2-3,.,TRBV5-1,many,CASSQGLLTDTQYF,TGCGCCAGCAGCCAAGGACTCCTCACAGATACGCAGTATTTT
TRBJ2-1,TRBD2,TRBV20-1,many,CSARDRGGQAYNEQFF,TGCAGTGCTAGGGATAGGGGAGGGCAAGCCTACAATGAGCAGTTCTTC
TRBJ2-2,.,TRBV20-1,few,CSAAGTENTGELFF,TGCAGTGCTGCCGGGACCGAGAACACCGGGGAGCTGTTTTTT
TRBJ1-1,.,TRBV20-1,medium-sized,CSARAMSEAFF,TGCAGTGCTAGGGCAATGTCTGAAGCTTTCTTT
TRBJ2-1,TRBD2,TRBV10-3,many,CAISESLAGANNEQFF,TGTGCCATCAGTGAGTCCCTAGCGGGGGCCAACAATGAGCAGTTCTTC
TRBJ2-7,.,TRBV7-9,many,CASSLRASYEQYF,TGTGCCAGCAGCTTACGGGCCTCCTACGAGCAGTACTTC
TRBJ2-7,.,TRBV28,few,CASSPGKGTQEQYF,TGTGCCTCCTCCCCGGGAAAGGGTACCCAAGAGCAGTACTTC
TRBJ2-5,TRBD2,TRBV7-2,many,CASSGTSGRVETQYF,TGTGCCAGCAGCGGGACTAGCGGGAGGGTTGAGACCCAGTACTTC
TRBJ2-3,.,TRBV7-8,many,CATAKKRLYLGDTQYF,TGTGCCACGGCCAAGAAGCGACTATACCTGGGAGATACGCAGTATTTT
TRBJ1-1,.,TRBV20-1,many,CSASPGRTEAFF,TGCAGTGCTAGTCCGGGGCGGACTGAAGCTTTCTTT
TRBJ2-7,TRBD2,TRBV20-1,many,CSAHSGGVYEQYF,TGCAGTGCCCATAGCGGGGGGGTCTACGAGCAGTACTTC
TRBJ2-6,.,TRBV6-1,many,CASSPFSGANVLTF,TGTGCCAGCAGTCCCTTTTCTGGGGCCAACGTCCTGACTTTC
TRBJ2-7,.,TRBV24-1,many,CATSGDTSYEQYF,TGTGCCACCAGCGGGGATACGTCCTACGAGCAGTACTTC
TRBJ2-7,.,TRBV5-5,.,CASSLDHYQEQYF,TGTGCCAGCAGCTTGGACCATTACCAGGAGCAGTACTTC
TRBJ2-7,.,TRBV9,.,CASSVAGQFTYEQYF,TGTGCCAGCAGCGTAGCTGGCCAGTTCACCTACGAGCAGTACTTC
TRBJ2-7,.,TRBV10-1,many,CASSGTGSGTYEQYF,TGCGCCAGCAGTGGGACGGGATCGGGAACCTACGAGCAGTACTTC
TRBJ2-1,TRBD2,TRBV7-9,many,CASSPNIRDYRMYEQFF,TGTGCCAGCAGCCCGAACATAAGGGACTACAGGATGTATGAGCAGTTCTTC
TRBJ2-5,.,TRBV25-1,many,CASSSPRGMEETQYF,TGTGCCAGCAGTTCCCCGAGGGGGATGGAGGAGACCCAGTACTTC